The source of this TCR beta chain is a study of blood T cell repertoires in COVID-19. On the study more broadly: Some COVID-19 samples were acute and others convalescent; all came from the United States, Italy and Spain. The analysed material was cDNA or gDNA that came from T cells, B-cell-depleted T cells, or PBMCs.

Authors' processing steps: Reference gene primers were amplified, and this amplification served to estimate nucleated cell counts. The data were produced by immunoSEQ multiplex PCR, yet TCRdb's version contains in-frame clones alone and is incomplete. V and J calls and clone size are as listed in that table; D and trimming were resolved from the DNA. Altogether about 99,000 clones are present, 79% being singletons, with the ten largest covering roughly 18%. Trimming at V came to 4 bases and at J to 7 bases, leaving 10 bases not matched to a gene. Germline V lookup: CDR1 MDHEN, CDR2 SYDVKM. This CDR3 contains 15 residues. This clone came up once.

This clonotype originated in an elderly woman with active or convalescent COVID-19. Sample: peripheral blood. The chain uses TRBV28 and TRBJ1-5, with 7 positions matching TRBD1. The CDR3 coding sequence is TGTGCCAGCAGTTCCCACAGGGGACCAGGGCAGCCCCAGCATTTT. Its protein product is CASSSHRGPGQPQHF.